This T cell receptor beta chain was captured by sequencing in a study of beta chain features in type 1 diabetes. Overall study: Examination spanned 100 million to 130 million sorted cells from all samples. Broader study findings: People with Type 1 diabetes carried modestly yet significantly shorter TCRB CDR3s in all four CD4+ subsets.

Reverse transcribing all isolated RNA meant expressed TCRB transcripts were sequenced. About 3.6 million reads were obtained on average from naive, central memory and regulatory T cell samples. Here immunoSEQ multiplex PCR was the method, and the copy in TCRdb shows in-frame clones only, minus some. The sample lists 600,000 to 700,000 clones; 10% to 15% were seen once. Germline V gives CDR1 PRHDT, CDR2 FYEKMQ (reference sequence). This CDR3 contains 16 residues. V lost 2 bases, J lost 0 bases, and 11 bases lay in between. In the case of this clone: The antigen is undetermined.

Sequencing was carried out using naive CD4+ T cells from blood. This sequence originates from a man younger than 30 with type 1 diabetes. The rearrangement joins TRBV13 to TRBJ1-3; D gene ambiguous. The CDR3 loop reads CASSLRLESSGNTIYF. The CDR3 region has the DNA TGTGCCAGCAGCTTAAGATTGGAAAGCTCTGGAAACACCATATATTTT.